Following are 19 T cell receptor beta chains from one sample sequenced in a study of cytomegalovirus exposure and HLA in healthy donors. The PCR ran on 60 Vbeta and 13 Jbeta primers. TCRdb keeps only in-frame clones here, not all; method: immunoSEQ multiplex PCR. The sample has approximately 190,000 clones; 80% to 85% are singletons. The sequenced material came from PBMCs. These receptors originate from a man aged 35 to 55 in good health and CMV-seropositive.

The chain uses TRBV12-5 and TRBJ1-2, with 8 nucleotides matching TRBD1. This CDR3 spans 13 amino acids. Per germline, CDR1 LGHNT and CDR2 FRNRAP. With 5 bases clipped from V and 8 bases from J, the junction kept 7 bases outside the gene matches. The CDR3 sequence is CASGQDREAGYTF. CDR3 DNA sequence: TGTGCTAGTGGTCAGGACAGGGAAGCAGGCTACACCTTC.

This chain uses TRBV28 with TRBJ2-7; a weak D match, TRBD1 (5 bases). The CDR3 sequence is 14 residues long. Germline lookup yields CDR1 MDHEN and CDR2 SYDVKM. V lost 4 bases, J lost 6 bases, and 16 bases lay in between. The CDR3 protein is CASSSRAGFVEQYF. The CDR3 DNA is TGTGCCAGCAGTTCTCGGGCAGGGTTTGTCGAGCAGTACTTC.

This chain uses TRBV4-1 with TRBJ1-2; D is possibly TRBD1 (5 bases). Germline V gene lookup returns CDR1 MGHRA and CDR2 YSYEKL. The CDR3 runs to 16 residues. Between the trimmed V and J ends, which lost 1 base and 4 bases, there was a span of 16 bases. The CDR3 loop is CASSQVRGGEAYGYTF. In DNA, the CDR3 is TGCGCCAGCAGCCAAGTCCGAGGAGGGGAGGCCTATGGCTACACCTTC.

The V and J genes are TRBV9 and TRBJ2-1; 7 nucleotides agree with TRBD2. The CDR3 is 15 residues long. The germline CDR1 and CDR2 sequences are SGDLS and YYNGEE. The V gene end was trimmed by 7 bases and the J gene end by 1 base; junction bases not matched to a gene: 8. CDR3 bases: TGTGCCAGCGGGGAGCTAGCGGCGTCCTACAATGAGCAGTTCTTC. Amino acid sequence: CASGELAASYNEQFF.

The chain combines TRBV7-3 with TRBJ2-5, with TRBD2 identical over 7 bases. CDR3 length equals 16 residues. The junction had 9 bases not matched to a gene; V was cut back by 4 bases and J by 1 base. Germline V gene data show CDR1 as SGHTA and CDR2 as FQGTGA. CDR3 sequence: CASSSKAGHIQETQYF. Here the CDR3 DNA reads TGTGCCAGCAGCTCTAAAGCGGGGCACATCCAAGAGACCCAGTACTTC.

The chain employs TRBV7-9 and TRBJ1-2, with D hard to call. There are 12 residues in the CDR3. V shed 1 base and J shed 8 bases, with 8 bases lying between them. CDR1 is SEHNR and CDR2 is FQNEAQ in the germline V gene (reference sequence). The CDR3 coding sequence is TGTGCCAGCAGCTTAGACAGTTACGGCTACACCTTC. Translating it yields CASSLDSYGYTF.

This sequence joins TRBV27 and TRBJ1-5; 8 bases are shared with TRBD1. The CDR3 is made up of 16 amino acids. V shed 6 bases, J shed 4 bases, and the junction held 11 bases outside the gene matches. The germline gives CDR1 MNHEY, CDR2 SMNVEV (reference sequence). CDR3 sequence: CASSKSPTGANQPQHF. CDR3 DNA: TGTGCCAGCAGCAAGTCCCCGACAGGGGCAAATCAGCCCCAGCATTTT.

This clone was seen a handful of times. The gene calls are TRBV4-3 and TRBJ1-5; 7 nucleotides line up with TRBD1. CDR1 LGHNA and CDR2 YSLEER come from the germline V gene. V lost 4 bases to trimming and J lost 7 bases; unmatched junction nucleotides: 10. The CDR3 has 15 amino acids. The CDR3 bases are TGCGCCAGCAGCCGACAGACAGGGATAGGGCAGCCCCAGCATTTT. Its protein product is CASSRQTGIGQPQHF.

The chain has TRBV6-1 and TRBJ2-2, with TRBD1 matching 7 bases. The CDR3 length is 15 residues. V shed 7 bases, J shed 7 bases, and the junction held 12 bases outside the gene matches. Germline lookup yields CDR1 MNHNS and CDR2 SASEGT. As DNA, the CDR3 is TGTGCCAGCAAAGTAGGGGGCTGGGGTGGCGGGGAGCTGTTTTTT. Protein sequence: CASKVGGWGGGELFF.

The V call is TRBV18, the J call TRBJ1-5; 7 positions match TRBD1. This CDR3 region has 14 residues. The ends lost 8 bases at V and 4 bases at J; junction bases unmatched: 8. CDR1 is KGHSH and CDR2 is LQKENI in the germline V gene. Here the CDR3 reads CASAGTADNQPQHF. CDR3 coding DNA: TGTGCCAGCGCCGGGACAGCAGATAATCAGCCCCAGCATTTT.

This sequence joins TRBV19 and TRBJ2-7; 11 nucleotides match TRBD2. From germline, CDR1 is LNHDA and CDR2 SQIVND (reference sequence). The CDR3 spans 16 residues. Unmatched junction bases numbered 9, after V lost 4 bases and J lost 4 bases. The DNA of the CDR3 is TGTGCCAGTAGTAAAGGCCGAGGGACTAGCGGTTACGAGCAGTACTTC. It specifies CASSKGRGTSGYEQYF. The complete variable domain, with remaining parts taken from reference TRBV19 and TRBJ2-7, reads DGGITQSPKYLFRKEGQNVTLSCEQNLNHDAMYWYRQDPGQGLRLIYYSQIVNDFQKGDIAEGYSVSREKKESFPLTVTSAQKNPTAFYLCASSKGRGTSGYEQYFGPGTRLTVT.

The rearrangement joins TRBV19 to TRBJ1-1; 8 bases agree with TRBD1. The germline CDR1 and CDR2 sequences are LNHDA and SQIVND (reference sequence). The CDR3 is 14 amino acids. Trimming at V came to 5 bases and at J to 3 bases, leaving 5 bases not matched to a gene. The CDR3 region has the DNA TGTGCCAGTAGTCTGGGACAGGCATACACTGAAGCTTTCTTT. It yields the protein CASSLGQAYTEAFF.

J is TRBJ1-4 and V is TRBV4-3; a weak D match, TRBD1 (6 bases). This CDR3 is built from 16 residues. V was trimmed by 1 base and J by 7 bases, leaving 16 bases between them. Germline V gene lookup returns CDR1 LGHNA and CDR2 YSLEER. This chain's CDR3 is CASSQGGGGSSEKLFF. CDR3 in DNA: TGCGCCAGCAGCCAAGGGGGGGGCGGGAGTAGTGAAAAACTGTTTTTT.

About this clone: Its ends do not fully match the called genes, so a read error is possible. This same CDR3 is encoded by further DNA sequences in the sample. The V gene is TRBV13, the J gene TRBJ2-7, with a possible D match to TRBD2 (7 bases). The germline gives CDR1 PRHDT, CDR2 FYEKMQ (reference sequence). This CDR3 is built from 15 residues. The DNA of the CDR3 is TGCGCCAGCAGCTTAGAGGGGGGGACTTTCGACGAGCAGTACTTC. Translating it yields CASSLEGGTFDEQYF.

The gene calls are TRBV18 and TRBJ1-1, with D possibly being TRBD1 (6 bases). V was clipped by 1 base and J by 1 base, with 7 bases between them. This CDR3 comprises 14 residues. Germline values: CDR1 KGHSH, CDR2 LQKENI. Here the CDR3 reads CASSPLDRNTEAFF. The DNA for the CDR3 is TGTGCCAGCTCACCACTGGACAGGAACACTGAAGCTTTCTTT. Complete variable domain (other parts from reference TRBV18 and TRBJ1-1): NAGVMQNPRHLVRRRGQEARLRCSPMKGHSHVYWYRQLPEEGLKFMVYLQKENIIDESGMPKERFSAEFPKEGPSILRIQQVVRGDSAAYFCASSPLDRNTEAFFGQGTRLTVV.

V gene TRBV19 combines with J gene TRBJ1-1; D not resolved. The CDR3 covers 14 residues. The germline V gene encodes CDR1 LNHDA and CDR2 SQIVND (reference sequence). The germline V and J ends were trimmed by 5 bases and 2 bases, with 12 bases remaining between them. The CDR3 region is CASSYRRGNTEAFF. The CDR3 DNA reads as TGTGCCAGTAGTTACCGCAGAGGTAACACTGAAGCTTTCTTT.

The rearrangement uses TRBV27 and TRBJ1-5; tentatively, D is TRBD1 (5 bases). V lost 5 bases and J 6 bases, leaving 17 bases between the germline ends. Germline V CDR1 and CDR2: MNHEY, SMNVEV (reference sequence). The CDR3 sequence is 15 residues long. The CDR3 protein is CASSPQGPVTQPQHF. For the CDR3, the DNA is TGTGCCAGCAGTCCTCAGGGCCCAGTCACTCAGCCCCAGCATTTT.

This sequence joins TRBV4-3 and TRBJ2-1, with TRBD2 matching over 8 bases. CDR3 length equals 15 residues. Germline CDR1 reads LGHNA; CDR2 reads YSLEER. Unmatched junction bases numbered 10, after V lost 4 bases and J lost 8 bases. The CDR3 spells CASSPSGGGMDEQFF. CDR3 bases: TGCGCCAGCAGCCCCAGCGGGGGTGGGATGGATGAGCAGTTCTTC.

The chain recombines TRBV28 with TRBJ2-2; TRBD1 aligns across 9 bases. The CDR3 is made up of 15 amino acids. The trim removed 8 bases at V and 7 bases at J, leaving 11 bases unmatched. Germline lookup yields CDR1 MDHEN and CDR2 SYDVKM. CDR3 sequence reads: CASGDRDRANGELFF. The CDR3 DNA follows: TGTGCCAGCGGAGACCGGGACAGGGCAAACGGGGAGCTGTTTTTT.